The text below deals with one T cell receptor beta chain. Method: immunoSEQ multiplex PCR; TCRdb's copy keeps in-frame clones and lacks some. The sample gives roughly 56,000 clones, about 90% of which show up once; about 0.49% is in the top ten. These data belong to a study of T cell changes during pregnancy in multiple sclerosis. The sequence came from a female donor in good health, enrolled as a control in a pregnancy study. Sequencing was performed on CD4+ T cells from peripheral blood mononuclear cells, taken after pregnancy.

CDR3 in amino acids: CASSENGQGTTGELFF. The CDR3 DNA follows: TGCGCCAGTAGCGAAAACGGACAGGGAACGACCGGGGAGCTGTTTTTT. The chain combines TRBV10-2 with TRBJ2-2, with 8 bases that match TRBD1. From germline, CDR1 is WSHSY and CDR2 SAAADI. The CDR3 has 16 amino acids. The J segment lost 5 bases and the V segment lost 9 bases, leaving 14 bases of the junction unmatched.